A selection of T cell receptor beta chains follows, all from one sample in a study of CD8 T cells in Susac syndrome. Via MiXCR, TCRdb re-called the immunoSEQ multiplex PCR reads, giving one row per CDR3 protein. The sample lists approximately 200,000 distinct CDR3 sequences, approximately 90% occurring once. The specimen sequenced was CD8+ T cells from PBMCs. The origin of the receptors is a human donor with multiple sclerosis. CDR3s include the opening cysteine and the closing phenylalanine or tryptophan. The D gene is left open where the match is weak. Expanded clones are given a class, and other clones once, few, many or no size at all.

j_call: TRBJ2-4; d_call: TRBD2; v_call: TRBV4-1; clone_size: -; cdr3_nt: TGCGCCAGCAGCCAAGTTTCTGGCGGGAGTGACATTCAGTACTTC; cdr3_aa: CASSQVSGGSDIQYF
j_call: TRBJ2-7; d_call: -; v_call: TRBV20-1; clone_size: -; cdr3_nt: TGCAGTGCTAGGGGAACTAGATCCTACGAGCAGTACTTC; cdr3_aa: CSARGTRSYEQYF
j_call: TRBJ2-3; d_call: TRBD1; v_call: TRBV5-4; clone_size: -; cdr3_nt: TGTGCCAGCAGCCTCCTCGGGGGACAGGGGAGGGCAGATACGCAGTATTTT; cdr3_aa: CASSLLGGQGRADTQYF
j_call: TRBJ2-5; d_call: -; v_call: TRBV5-1; clone_size: once; cdr3_nt: TGCGCCAGCAGCCTTGGCGTCTCCCAGTACTTC; cdr3_aa: CASSLGVSQYF
j_call: TRBJ2-1; d_call: -; v_call: TRBV19; clone_size: -; cdr3_nt: TGTGCCAGTAGTCGGGGGGCTAGCAATGAGCAGTTCTTC; cdr3_aa: CASSRGASNEQFF
j_call: TRBJ1-2; d_call: -; v_call: TRBV19; clone_size: -; cdr3_nt: TGTGCCAGTAGTATAGGGGTGGATGGCTACACCTTC; cdr3_aa: CASSIGVDGYTF
j_call: TRBJ1-1; d_call: TRBD1; v_call: TRBV4-2; clone_size: few; cdr3_nt: TGTGCCAGCAGCCAAGAGGGGACAGGGGGCACTGAAGCTTTCTTT; cdr3_aa: CASSQEGTGGTEAFF
j_call: TRBJ1-2; d_call: -; v_call: TRBV4-1; clone_size: -; cdr3_nt: TGCGCCAGCAGCCAAGGGGCCGTGAGGGGCTACACCTTC; cdr3_aa: CASSQGAVRGYTF
j_call: TRBJ1-1; d_call: -; v_call: TRBV20-1; clone_size: once; cdr3_nt: TGCAGTGCTAGAGATAGGCACTCAAACCAACCTGAAGCTTTCTTT; cdr3_aa: CSARDRHSNQPEAFF
j_call: TRBJ2-1; d_call: -; v_call: TRBV4-1; clone_size: -; cdr3_nt: TGCGCCAGCAGCCAAGAGGGTGGTCTAGAGAGTAAGAATGAGCAGTTCTTC; cdr3_aa: CASSQEGGLESKNEQFF
j_call: TRBJ2-7; d_call: -; v_call: TRBV5-1; clone_size: -; cdr3_nt: TGCGCCAGCAGCACGAGCCCCTACGAGCAGTACTTC; cdr3_aa: CASSTSPYEQYF
j_call: TRBJ2-1; d_call: TRBD2; v_call: TRBV4-1; clone_size: -; cdr3_nt: TGCGCCAGCAGCCAAGAGGGCTACCCTGGGGGGGACAATGAGCAGTTCTTC; cdr3_aa: CASSQEGYPGGDNEQFF
j_call: TRBJ2-7; d_call: -; v_call: TRBV9; clone_size: -; cdr3_nt: TGTGCCAGCAGCGTTGGAGGGGGTGAGCAGTACTTC; cdr3_aa: CASSVGGGEQYF
j_call: TRBJ2-3; d_call: -; v_call: TRBV3-1; clone_size: -; cdr3_nt: TGTGCCAGCAGCCAAGACTCCAGGGGAAGCACAGATACGCAGTATTTT; cdr3_aa: CASSQDSRGSTDTQYF
j_call: TRBJ1-5; d_call: -; v_call: TRBV24-1; clone_size: once; cdr3_nt: TGTGCCACCAGTGGGGGATCCGGAGGGCCCCAGCATTTT; cdr3_aa: CATSGGSGGPQHF
j_call: TRBJ2-3; d_call: -; v_call: TRBV5-6; clone_size: -; cdr3_nt: TGTGCCAGCAGCCCGGGACTTACCTTCACAGATACGCAGTATTTT; cdr3_aa: CASSPGLTFTDTQYF
j_call: TRBJ2-7; d_call: TRBD2; v_call: TRBV3-1; clone_size: -; cdr3_nt: TGTGCCAGCAGCCCGGGGACTAGCGGGACCCCTGAGCAGTACTTC; cdr3_aa: CASSPGTSGTPEQYF
j_call: TRBJ1-1; d_call: TRBD1; v_call: TRBV30; clone_size: -; cdr3_nt: TGTGCCTGGACGGACAGGGGGGTGGACACTGAAGCTTTCTTT; cdr3_aa: CAWTDRGVDTEAFF
j_call: TRBJ2-5; d_call: TRBD2; v_call: TRBV4-1; clone_size: -; cdr3_nt: TGCGCCAGCAGCCAAGTGGGGCGCCTAGCGGATCTCCAAGAGACCCAGTACTTC; cdr3_aa: CASSQVGRLADLQETQYF